This T cell receptor beta chain appears in the sequencing data of a study of blood T cell repertoires in COVID-19. Study-level information: COVID-19 samples, acute and convalescent, were from the United States, Italy and Spain. PBMCs, B-cell-depleted T cells, or T cells provided the cDNA or gDNA that made up the material.

Authors' processing steps: Amplification with reference gene primers provided the estimates of nucleated cell counts. TCRdb keeps only in-frame clones here, not all; method: immunoSEQ multiplex PCR. That table supplies the V and J calls and clone size; D and trimming were determined from the DNA. The sample contains roughly 150,000 clones, more than 70% of which appear only once. CDR1 is MNHNY and CDR2 is SVGAGI in the germline V gene (reference sequence). The CDR3 extends over 15 amino acids. V lost 3 bases to trimming and J lost 2 bases, with 14 bases between them. Material: peripheral blood. The chain is built from TRBV6-6 and TRBJ2-7; D is perhaps TRBD2 (6 bases). The sequence was obtained from a woman aged 45-60 years with acute or convalescent COVID-19. CDR3 sequence: CASSYAGTVTYEQYF. CDR3 in DNA: TGTGCCAGCAGTTATGCCGGGACTGTGACCTACGAGCAGTACTTC.